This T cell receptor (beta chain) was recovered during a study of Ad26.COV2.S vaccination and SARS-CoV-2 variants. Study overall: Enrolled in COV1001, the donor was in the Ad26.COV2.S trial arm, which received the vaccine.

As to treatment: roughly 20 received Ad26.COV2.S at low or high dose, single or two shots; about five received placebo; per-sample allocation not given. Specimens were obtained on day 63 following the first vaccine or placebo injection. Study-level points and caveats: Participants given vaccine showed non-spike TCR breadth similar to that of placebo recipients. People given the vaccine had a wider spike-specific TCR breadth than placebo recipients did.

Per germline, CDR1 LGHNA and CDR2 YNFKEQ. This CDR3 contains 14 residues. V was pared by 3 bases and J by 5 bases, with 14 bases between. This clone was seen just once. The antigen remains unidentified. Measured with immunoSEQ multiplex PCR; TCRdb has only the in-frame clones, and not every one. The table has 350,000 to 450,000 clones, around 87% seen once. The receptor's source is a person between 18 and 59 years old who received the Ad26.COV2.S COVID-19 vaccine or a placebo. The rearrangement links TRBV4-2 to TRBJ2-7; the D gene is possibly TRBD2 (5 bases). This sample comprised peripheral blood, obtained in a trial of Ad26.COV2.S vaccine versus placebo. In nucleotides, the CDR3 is TGTGCCAGCAGCCAGGGCCCGGGAAAGAACGAGCAGTACTTC. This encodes CASSQGPGKNEQYF.